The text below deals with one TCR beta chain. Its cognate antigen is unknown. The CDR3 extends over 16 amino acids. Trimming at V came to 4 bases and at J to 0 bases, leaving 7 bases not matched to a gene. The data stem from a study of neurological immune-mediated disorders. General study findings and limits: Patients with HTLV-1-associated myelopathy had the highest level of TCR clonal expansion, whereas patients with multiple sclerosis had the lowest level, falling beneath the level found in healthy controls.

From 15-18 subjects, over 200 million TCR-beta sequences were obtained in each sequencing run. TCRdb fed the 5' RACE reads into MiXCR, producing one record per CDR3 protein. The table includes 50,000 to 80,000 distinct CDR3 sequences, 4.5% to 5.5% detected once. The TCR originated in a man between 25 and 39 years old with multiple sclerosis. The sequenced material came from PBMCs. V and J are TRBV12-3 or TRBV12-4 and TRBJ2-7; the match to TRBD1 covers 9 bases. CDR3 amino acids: CASSYSWTGVSYEQYF. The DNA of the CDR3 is TGTGCCAGCAGTTACTCCTGGACAGGGGTCTCCTACGAGCAGTACTTC.